This T cell receptor (beta chain) was sequenced in a study of T-cell reconstitution after alpha-beta-depleted transplantation in children. This clonotype came up many times. The antigen is undetermined. Preparing the TCRbeta library involved the use of unique molecular identifiers. TCRdb processed the PCR reads anew with MiXCR; each CDR3 protein has one entry. Of around 200,000 distinct CDR3 sequences listed, roughly 11% are singletons. This CDR3 region has 14 residues. V trimming: 1 base; J trimming: 0 bases; junction bases outside the gene matches: 0. Regarding the study as a whole: After transplant, at about two months, alpha-beta T cells were reportedly derived from several hundred expanded graft clones. Certain patients had high TCRbeta diversity at day 60, and it came from recipient T cells and thymic progenitors that survived.

The chain couples TRBV12-3 or TRBV12-4 to TRBJ2-7; 7 positions agree with TRBD2. This sample comprised PBMCs, obtained before TCRalphabeta/CD19-depleted stem cell transplant. This receptor was identified in a child less than two years old with acute myeloid leukemia, due to receive a stem cell transplant. For the CDR3, the DNA is TGTGCCAGCAGTTTAGTAGCGGGCTCCTACGAGCAGTACTTC. The encoded protein is CASSLVAGSYEQYF.